Shown below are 19 T cell receptor beta chains from a single sample sequenced in a study of T-cell reconstitution after alpha-beta-depleted transplantation in children. For TCRbeta, the library was prepared with unique molecular identifiers. TCRdb analysed the PCR reads with MiXCR anew, one entry per CDR3 protein. The sample consists of approximately 500,000 distinct CDR3 sequences, 25% to 30% of them appearing once. The sequences come from PBMCs, collected before TCRalphabeta/CD19-depleted stem cell transplant. Receptors were obtained from a boy younger than two with Wiskott-Aldrich syndrome, due to receive a stem cell transplant.

The chain joins TRBV20-1 to TRBJ2-7; D is possibly TRBD2 (5 bases). Germline CDR1 and CDR2: DFQATT and SNEGSKA (reference sequence). This CDR3 is 15 amino acids long. CDR3: CNLMDGFGYRGEQYF. The DNA for the CDR3 is TGCAATCTCATGGATGGTTTTGGATACCGAGGGGAGCAGTACTTC.

V is TRBV20-1 and J is TRBJ1-1; D possibly corresponds to TRBD1 (5 bases). V was clipped by 6 bases and J by 5 bases, with 16 bases between them. This CDR3 has 13 amino acids. The germline CDR1 and CDR2 sequences are DFQATT and SNEGSKA (reference sequence). The CDR3 reads CSALEGPRTEAFF. The CDR3 DNA reads TGCAGTGCCCTGGAGGGGCCGAGGACTGAAGCTTTCTTT.

The chain is built from TRBV6-5 and TRBJ1-1, with D unresolved. CDR3 length equals 13 residues. The ends were cut back, 2 bases at V and 8 bases at J, with 12 bases in the middle. From germline, CDR1 is MNHEY and CDR2 SVGAGI. Here the CDR3 reads CASSYPLTMEAFF. The CDR3 DNA is TGTGCCAGCAGTTACCCCTTGACAATGGAAGCTTTCTTT.

This clonotype has a handful of counts. The V call is TRBV15, the J call TRBJ2-5, with D unresolved. Germline CDR1 reads LNHNV; CDR2 reads YYDKDF (reference sequence). Trimming pared 4 bases from V and 5 bases from J, leaving 17 bases between. CDR3 size: 15 residues. The CDR3 nucleotides are TGTGCCACCAGCACCACCCCTCTTAGGGTGGAGACCCAGTACTTC. Translated: CATSTTPLRVETQYF.

This clonotype was counted between two and nine times. The chain employs TRBV20-1 and TRBJ2-7; 9 bases are a match to TRBD1. Looked up from germline, CDR1 is DFQATT and CDR2 is SNEGSKA (reference sequence). With V trimmed by 3 bases and J by 5 bases, 5 bases remained unmatched. The CDR3 has 13 amino acids. The CDR3, as DNA: TGCAGTGCTAGGGGACAGGGTTTCCACGAGCAGTACTTC. Translating gives CSARGQGFHEQYF.

This chain joins TRBV18 and TRBJ1-1; 10 bases map to TRBD1. The CDR3 contains 17 residues. V shed 4 bases, J shed 0 bases, and the junction held 8 bases outside the gene matches. CDR1 and CDR2 (germline): KGHSH, LQKENI. The CDR3 is CASSRGQGRSLNTEAFF. CDR3 coding DNA: TGTGCCAGCTCACGGGGACAGGGGAGGTCGTTGAACACTGAAGCTTTCTTT.

The table lists this clonotype with many counts. The chain is built from TRBV5-1 and TRBJ2-3; D remains ambiguous. This CDR3 contains 14 residues. Per the germline V gene, CDR1 is SGHRS and CDR2 is YFSETQ. Trimming cost V 0 bases and J 2 bases, with 7 bases left between them. Written as DNA, the CDR3 is TGCGCCAGCAGCTTGGGTGGCAACACAGATACGCAGTATTTT. Translating it yields CASSLGGNTDTQYF.

This rearrangement joins TRBV9 to TRBJ2-7; 10 nucleotides align to TRBD2. After removal of 2 bases from V and 4 bases from J, the junction contained 6 bases not matched to a gene. Per the germline V gene, CDR1 is SGDLS and CDR2 is YYNGEE. This CDR3 region has 15 residues. The CDR3 sequence: CASSVGTSGVYEQYF. CDR3 nucleotide sequence: TGTGCCAGCAGCGTCGGAACTAGCGGGGTGTACGAGCAGTACTTC.

There are a few counts of this clonotype. The chain uses TRBV7-8 and TRBJ2-2, with D tentatively TRBD1 or TRBD2 (5 bases each). CDR3 length equals 15 residues. Germline V gene lookup returns CDR1 SGHVS and CDR2 FQNEAQ. The V and J ends lost 1 base and 6 bases respectively, with 12 bases between them. In nucleotides, the CDR3 is TGTGCCAGCAGCTTAGTTCAGGGAGAGGCCGGGGAGCTGTTTTTT. Protein product: CASSLVQGEAGELFF.

This clonotype has more than one count but fewer than ten. CDR3 bases: TGTGCCAGCAGTTACTCGGGTGTCGAGCAGTACTTC. Translating it yields CASSYSGVEQYF. V usage is TRBV6-5 and J usage is TRBJ2-7; no clear D. V lost 0 bases to trimming and J lost 6 bases, with 6 bases between them. Germline V lookup: CDR1 MNHEY, CDR2 SVGAGI. This CDR3 contains 12 residues.

The chain couples TRBV29-1 to TRBJ1-1; D possibly corresponds to TRBD1 (6 bases). CDR1 SQVTM and CDR2 ANQGSEA come from the germline V gene. V was clipped by 7 bases and J by 4 bases, with 13 bases between them. The CDR3 length is 12 residues. The CDR3 region has the DNA TGCAGCGCGGGGGGCAGGGGCACTGAAGCTTTCTTT. Its translation: CSAGGRGTEAFF.

V and J are TRBV6-5 and TRBJ2-4; D is unclear. This CDR3 has 16 residues. Germline loops: CDR1 MNHEY, CDR2 SVGAGI. The ends were cut back, 0 bases at V and 0 bases at J, with 9 bases in the middle. CDR3: CASSYSGLLAKNIQYF. DNA of the CDR3: TGTGCCAGCAGTTACTCGGGTCTATTAGCCAAAAACATTCAGTACTTC.

In this sample, this clonotype turned up a few times. The genes are TRBV12-3 or TRBV12-4 and TRBJ2-7, with D perhaps given as TRBD1 or TRBD2 (5 bases each). The CDR3 runs 14 residues. V was pared by 1 base and J by 6 bases, with 13 bases between. The CDR3 DNA sequence: TGTGCCAGCAGTTTAGGGAGCGGTGGGACCGAGCAGTACTTC. Amino acids: CASSLGSGGTEQYF.

The table lists this clonotype with a few counts. The chain links TRBV20-1 to TRBJ2-7; D possibly corresponds to TRBD2 (6 bases). This CDR3 spans 14 amino acids. Trimming removed 2 bases at V and 5 bases at J, with 16 bases between. The germline gives CDR1 DFQATT, CDR2 SNEGSKA (reference sequence). The CDR3 spells CSARTSPLVHEQYF. CDR3 in DNA: TGCAGTGCTAGAACTAGCCCCCTCGTTCACGAGCAGTACTTC.

This clonotype showed up just a few times. The J gene is TRBJ2-1, the V gene TRBV12-3 or TRBV12-4, with 11 positions matching TRBD2. V was clipped by 2 bases and J by 7 bases; unmatched bases: 10. This CDR3 has 17 amino acids. This chain's CDR3 is CASSLRVLAGVFNEQFF. CDR3 sequence (DNA): TGTGCCAGCAGTTTAAGGGTACTAGCGGGAGTTTTTAATGAGCAGTTCTTC.

The chain uses TRBV5-1 and TRBJ2-1; possibly TRBD2 for D (6 bases). The CDR3 is 16 amino acids. The germline V gene encodes CDR1 SGHRS and CDR2 YFSETQ. V dropped 0 bases and J dropped 4 bases, with 14 bases sitting between them. CDR3 sequence (DNA): TGCGCCAGCAGCTTGGACGGTGCGGGGTTATACAATGAGCAGTTCTTC. Translating it yields CASSLDGAGLYNEQFF.

V gene TRBV13 combines with J gene TRBJ2-7, with TRBD2 matching over 8 bases. Germline CDR1 reads PRHDT; CDR2 reads FYEKMQ (reference sequence). The CDR3 runs to 12 residues. The junction had 5 bases not matched to a gene; V was cut back by 11 bases and J by 2 bases. CDR3 region: CAAGRGPYEQYF. The DNA for the CDR3 is TGTGCCGCCGGGAGGGGACCCTACGAGCAGTACTTC.

The chain uses TRBV20-1 and TRBJ2-3, with TRBD2 identical over 9 bases. Trimming cost V 5 bases and J 0 bases; bases outside gene matches: 9. The germline V gene has CDR1 DFQATT and CDR2 SNEGSKA (reference sequence). The CDR3 is 16 amino acids. CDR3: CSAGGLASPSTDTQYF. In DNA, the CDR3 is TGCAGTGCTGGAGGACTAGCGTCTCCTAGCACAGATACGCAGTATTTT.

This clonotype was seen more than once but under ten times. This chain joins TRBV5-1 and TRBJ1-2; D perhaps matches TRBD1 (5 bases). V was shortened by 4 bases and J by 4 bases, with 17 bases between the two germline ends. This CDR3 spans 15 amino acids. Germline V gives CDR1 SGHRS, CDR2 YFSETQ. CDR3 in amino acids: CASSPGTLGGYGYTF. In DNA form, the CDR3 reads TGCGCCAGCAGCCCCGGGACCCTAGGAGGCTATGGCTACACCTTC.